This note documents a single T cell receptor beta chain sequence. The data stem from a study of blood T cell repertoires in COVID-19. CDR1 is MNHEY and CDR2 is SVGAGI in the germline V gene. The CDR3 runs to 13 residues. V gave up 7 bases and J gave up 2 bases; unmatched junction bases: 4. The table came from immunoSEQ multiplex PCR; TCRdb's copy has only in-frame clones and leaves some out. The sample yields tens of thousands of clones, 81% seen once. The rearrangement joins TRBV6-5 to TRBJ1-1, with 7 bases that match TRBD1. The source material was peripheral blood. This sequence originates from a woman of 80 years or more with active or convalescent COVID-19. For the CDR3, the DNA is TGTGCCAGCACCGGACAGGACAACACTGAAGCTTTCTTT. It is translated as CASTGQDNTEAFF.